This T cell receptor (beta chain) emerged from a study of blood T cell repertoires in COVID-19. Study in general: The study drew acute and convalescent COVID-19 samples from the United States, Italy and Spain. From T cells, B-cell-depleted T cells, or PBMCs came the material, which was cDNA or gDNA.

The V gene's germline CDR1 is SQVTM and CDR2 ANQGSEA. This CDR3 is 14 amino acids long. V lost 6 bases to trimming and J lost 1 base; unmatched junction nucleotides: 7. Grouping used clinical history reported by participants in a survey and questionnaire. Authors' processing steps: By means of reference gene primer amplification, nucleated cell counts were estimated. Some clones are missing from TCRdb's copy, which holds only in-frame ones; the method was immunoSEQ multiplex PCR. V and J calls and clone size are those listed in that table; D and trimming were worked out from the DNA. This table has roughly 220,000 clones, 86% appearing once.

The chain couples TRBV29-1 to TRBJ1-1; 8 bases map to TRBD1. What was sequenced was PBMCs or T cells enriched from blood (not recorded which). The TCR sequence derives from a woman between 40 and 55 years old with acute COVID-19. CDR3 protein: CSVSVGQANTEAFF. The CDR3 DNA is TGCAGCGTAAGCGTGGGACAGGCGAACACTGAAGCTTTCTTT. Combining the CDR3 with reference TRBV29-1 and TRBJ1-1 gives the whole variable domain SAVISQKPSRDICQRGTSLTIQCQVDSQVTMMFWYRQQPGQSLTLIATANQGSEATYESGFVIDKFPISRPNLTFSTLTVSNMSPEDSSIYLCSVSVGQANTEAFFGQGTRLTVV.